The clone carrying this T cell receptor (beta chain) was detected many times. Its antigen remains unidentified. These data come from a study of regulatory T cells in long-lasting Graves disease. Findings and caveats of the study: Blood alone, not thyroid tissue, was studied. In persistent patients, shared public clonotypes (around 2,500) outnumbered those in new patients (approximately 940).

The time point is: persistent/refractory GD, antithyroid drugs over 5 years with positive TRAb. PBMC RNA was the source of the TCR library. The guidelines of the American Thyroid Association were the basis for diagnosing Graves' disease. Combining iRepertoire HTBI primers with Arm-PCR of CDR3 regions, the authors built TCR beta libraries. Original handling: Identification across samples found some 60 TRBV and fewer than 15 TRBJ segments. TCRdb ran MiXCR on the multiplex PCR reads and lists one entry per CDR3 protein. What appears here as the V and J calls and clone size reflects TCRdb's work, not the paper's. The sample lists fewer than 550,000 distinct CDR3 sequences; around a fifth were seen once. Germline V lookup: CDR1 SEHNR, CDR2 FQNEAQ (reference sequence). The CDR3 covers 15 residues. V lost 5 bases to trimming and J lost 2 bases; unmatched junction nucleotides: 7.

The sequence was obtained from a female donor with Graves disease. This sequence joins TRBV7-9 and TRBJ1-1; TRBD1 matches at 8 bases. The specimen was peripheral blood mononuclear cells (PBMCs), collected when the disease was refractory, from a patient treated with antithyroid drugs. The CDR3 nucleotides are TGTGCCAGCAGCCAAACCGGGACAGGTAACACTGAAGCTTTCTTT. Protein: CASSQTGTGNTEAFF.